A selection of T cell receptor beta chains follows, all from one sample in a study of blood T cell repertoires in COVID-19. This table comes from immunoSEQ multiplex PCR, and its TCRdb copy is limited to in-frame clones, with some not included. The sample lists more than 300,000 clones, approximately 90% occurring once. Material for sequencing was PBMCs or T cells enriched from blood (not recorded which). The origin of the receptors is a woman between 18 and 29 years old who had recovered from COVID-19. The CDR3 runs from the conserved cysteine through the conserved F or W. A D gene is named only where the DNA matches it firmly. Expanded clones are given a class, and other clones once, few, many or no size at all.

J gene: TRBJ1-2
V gene: TRBV9
D gene: .
clone size: .
CDR3 protein: CASSPGGGNGYTF
CDR3 DNA: TGTGCCAGCAGCCCAGGCGGGGGGAACGGCTACACCTTC

J gene: TRBJ1-5
V gene: TRBV19
D gene: .
clone size: .
CDR3 protein: CASTPGFNQPQHF
CDR3 DNA: TGTGCCAGTACCCCCGGGTTCAATCAGCCCCAGCATTTT

J gene: TRBJ2-3
V gene: TRBV4-3
D gene: TRBD2
clone size: .
CDR3 protein: CASSPGRGVDTQYF
CDR3 DNA: TGCGCCAGCAGCCCGGGGCGGGGGGTAGATACGCAGTATTTT

J gene: TRBJ2-2
V gene: TRBV27
D gene: TRBD2
clone size: .
CDR3 protein: CASSMTSGDGELFF
CDR3 DNA: TGTGCCAGCAGCATGACTAGCGGGGACGGGGAGCTGTTTTTT

J gene: TRBJ1-1
V gene: TRBV18
D gene: TRBD1
clone size: .
CDR3 protein: CASSPSPGQGGTKAFF
CDR3 DNA: TGTGCCAGCTCACCTTCTCCCGGCCAAGGGGGCACCAAAGCTTTCTTT

J gene: TRBJ1-1
V gene: TRBV4-1
D gene: .
clone size: .
CDR3 protein: CASSQGGPTEAFF
CDR3 DNA: TGCGCCAGCAGCCAAGGGGGGCCGACAGAAGCTTTCTTT

J gene: TRBJ2-6
V gene: TRBV2
D gene: TRBD1
clone size: once
CDR3 protein: CASSLGQVLSGANVLTF
CDR3 DNA: TGTGCCAGCAGTCTAGGACAGGTGCTCTCTGGGGCCAACGTCCTGACTTTC

J gene: TRBJ2-1
V gene: TRBV7-9
D gene: TRBD2
clone size: .
CDR3 protein: CASSLAAGGAYNEQFF
CDR3 DNA: TGTGCCAGCAGCTTAGCAGCGGGGGGCGCCTACAATGAGCAGTTCTTC

J gene: TRBJ1-3
V gene: TRBV3-1/TRBV3-2
D gene: .
clone size: .
CDR3 protein: CASSQASGNTIYF
CDR3 DNA: TGTGCCAGCAGCCAGGCCTCTGGAAACACCATATATTTT

J gene: TRBJ1-2
V gene: TRBV15
D gene: TRBD1
clone size: .
CDR3 protein: CATSRARGGQNYGYTF
CDR3 DNA: TGTGCCACCAGCAGAGCCCGGGGGGGACAGAACTATGGCTACACCTTC

J gene: TRBJ2-7
V gene: TRBV5-6
D gene: .
clone size: .
CDR3 protein: CASSLGDPSSDYYEQYF
CDR3 DNA: TGTGCCAGCAGCTTGGGGGATCCTAGCTCCGATTACTACGAGCAGTACTTC

J gene: TRBJ2-5
V gene: TRBV4-1
D gene: .
clone size: .
CDR3 protein: CASSQEPGLQETQYF
CDR3 DNA: TGCGCCAGCAGCCAAGAACCTGGACTACAAGAGACCCAGTACTTC

J gene: TRBJ2-7
V gene: TRBV18
D gene: .
clone size: .
CDR3 protein: CASSTSTGYYEQYF
CDR3 DNA: TGTGCCAGCTCAACCTCTACAGGTTACTACGAGCAGTACTTC

J gene: TRBJ1-1
V gene: TRBV28
D gene: .
clone size: .
CDR3 protein: CASSLPGLMNTEAFF
CDR3 DNA: TGTGCCAGCAGTTTGCCAGGCCTAATGAACACTGAAGCTTTCTTT

J gene: TRBJ2-5
V gene: TRBV5-6
D gene: TRBD1
clone size: few
CDR3 protein: CASSLFDRAETQYF
CDR3 DNA: TGTGCCAGCAGCTTGTTTGACAGGGCAGAGACCCAGTACTTC

J gene: TRBJ2-1
V gene: TRBV30
D gene: TRBD2
clone size: .
CDR3 protein: CAWGSGGDEQFF
CDR3 DNA: TGTGCCTGGGGGAGCGGGGGGGATGAGCAGTTCTTC

J gene: TRBJ2-3
V gene: TRBV19
D gene: TRBD2
clone size: .
CDR3 protein: CASTLHSGKISTDTQYF
CDR3 DNA: TGTGCCAGTACCCTACACAGCGGGAAAATTAGCACAGATACGCAGTATTTT

J gene: TRBJ1-2
V gene: TRBV9
D gene: TRBD1
clone size: .
CDR3 protein: CASSAEQGSYGYTF
CDR3 DNA: TGTGCCAGCAGCGCCGAACAGGGGTCCTATGGCTACACCTTC

J gene: TRBJ1-1
V gene: TRBV3-1/TRBV3-2
D gene: .
clone size: .
CDR3 protein: CASSPTGRWGTEAFF
CDR3 DNA: TGTGCCAGCAGCCCCACAGGGAGATGGGGTACTGAAGCTTTCTTT

J gene: TRBJ2-1
V gene: TRBV9
D gene: .
clone size: .
CDR3 protein: CASSVGTLSSYNEQFF
CDR3 DNA: TGTGCCAGCAGCGTAGGGACACTAAGCTCCTACAATGAGCAGTTCTTC

J gene: TRBJ2-7
V gene: TRBV30
D gene: TRBD1
clone size: .
CDR3 protein: CAWSVEGALVYF
CDR3 DNA: TGTGCCTGGAGTGTAGAGGGGGCTTTGGTGTACTTC

J gene: TRBJ2-7
V gene: TRBV6-2/TRBV6-3
D gene: .
clone size: .
CDR3 protein: CASSFETTYEQYF
CDR3 DNA: TGTGCCAGCAGTTTTGAAACTACCTACGAGCAGTACTTC

J gene: TRBJ2-1
V gene: TRBV7-9
D gene: TRBD2
clone size: .
CDR3 protein: CASSLEPSGGAWNEQFF
CDR3 DNA: TGTGCCAGCAGCTTAGAGCCTAGCGGGGGGGCTTGGAATGAGCAGTTCTTC

J gene: TRBJ1-1
V gene: TRBV4-1
D gene: TRBD1
clone size: .
CDR3 protein: CASSQEGQGLSEAFF
CDR3 DNA: TGCGCCAGCAGCCAAGAAGGACAGGGATTGTCTGAAGCTTTCTTT

J gene: TRBJ1-1
V gene: TRBV4-1
D gene: TRBD1
clone size: .
CDR3 protein: CASSQDRDRSAFF
CDR3 DNA: TGCGCCAGCAGCCAAGATAGGGACAGGTCTGCTTTCTTT

J gene: TRBJ1-2
V gene: TRBV27
D gene: .
clone size: .
CDR3 protein: CASSLTGDHGYTF
CDR3 DNA: TGTGCCAGCAGTTTAACGGGGGATCATGGCTACACCTTC

J gene: TRBJ2-1
V gene: TRBV10-1
D gene: TRBD1
clone size: .
CDR3 protein: CASSDGTGTYNEQFF
CDR3 DNA: TGCGCCAGCAGTGATGGGACAGGGACATACAATGAGCAGTTCTTC

J gene: TRBJ2-3
V gene: TRBV9
D gene: TRBD2
clone size: .
CDR3 protein: CASSVGDYLTDTQYF
CDR3 DNA: TGTGCCAGCAGCGTAGGGGACTACCTCACAGATACGCAGTATTTT

J gene: TRBJ2-7
V gene: TRBV2
D gene: .
clone size: .
CDR3 protein: CASSDEGAEQYF
CDR3 DNA: TGTGCCAGCAGTGATGAAGGGGCCGAGCAGTACTTC